Listed below are T cell receptor beta chains from one sample, sequenced in a study of cytomegalovirus exposure and HLA in healthy donors. Some clones are missing from TCRdb's copy, which holds only in-frame ones; the method was immunoSEQ multiplex PCR. This table holds 100,000 to 150,000 clones. Material for sequencing was PBMCs. The receptors were gathered from a man younger than 35 in good health and CMV-seronegative. CDR3s include the opening cysteine and the closing phenylalanine or tryptophan.

cdr3_length j_call v_call cdr3_aa
15 TRBJ2-1 TRBV2 CASSARTSGYNEQFF
16 TRBJ2-3 TRBV4-3 CASSQDPTSGSDTQYF
15 TRBJ2-2 TRBV5-4 CASSLGGGNTGELFF
15 TRBJ1-2 TRBV21-1 CASSKVHRGNYGYTF
14 TRBJ1-6 TRBV5-4 CASTGQGGVSPLHF
13 TRBJ1-2 TRBV6-6 CASRPGTGYGYTF
14 TRBJ2-3 TRBV9 CASTGAGRTDTQYF
14 TRBJ2-7 TRBV9 CASNQGVSSYEQYF
15 TRBJ2-5 TRBV5-1 CASGEMTGVGETQYF
14 TRBJ1-5 TRBV9 CASSPRQSNQPQHF
14 TRBJ2-7 TRBV6-5 CASSYSRDSYEQYF
13 TRBJ1-1 TRBV28 CASWEVRPTEAFF
18 TRBJ2-6 TRBV11-3 CASSLDEVRPSGANVLTF
14 TRBJ2-7 TRBV4-3 CASSQGGGTYEQYF
16 TRBJ2-7 TRBV27 CASSPKTSAISYEQYF
14 TRBJ2-2 TRBV7-2 CASSSGSISGELFF
18 TRBJ2-3 TRBV28 CASSSTPPTGASTDTQYF
15 TRBJ1-5 TRBV25-1 CASRRQGELNQPQHF
18 TRBJ2-3 TRBV13 CASSLKVGLKAATDTQYF
16 TRBJ2-7 TRBV9 CASSVAYRDPYYEQYF
13 TRBJ2-3 TRBV9 CASSVGAGDTQYF
13 TRBJ1-1 TRBV6-1 CASRRTGNTEAFF
12 TRBJ2-7 TRBV2 CASSTQGVEQYF
13 - TRBV14 CASRAVGGYEQYF
13 TRBJ2-7 TRBV5-8 CASSLQATYEQYF
13 TRBJ1-6 TRBV4-3 CASSVDRNSPLHF
15 TRBJ1-1 TRBV7-2 CASSFWGRISDEAFF
14 TRBJ2-5 TRBV10-3 CATQTSGGGETQYF
12 TRBJ1-2 TRBV2 CAMQSIGYGYTF
16 TRBJ1-2 TRBV30 CAWSALAGSSRYGYTF
14 TRBJ2-1 TRBV28 CASTTGGSYNEQFF
15 TRBJ2-1 TRBV5-5 CASTREVSTSNEQFF
12 TRBJ2-7 TRBV5-1 CASSLLVHEQYF
15 TRBJ2-5 TRBV11-3 CASSWLAGMQETQYF
15 TRBJ2-1 TRBV5-6 CASSLRGSSYNEQFF
12 TRBJ2-2 TRBV9 CASSPYTGELFF
16 TRBJ2-5 TRBV29-1 CSIKGLAGVGGETQYF
16 TRBJ1-1 TRBV5-1 CASSAFVGTGDTEAFF
12 TRBJ2-7 TRBV30 CAWSETGAEQYF
16 TRBJ1-2 TRBV9 CASSGISGYRAHGYTF
14 TRBJ2-5 TRBV5-4 CASSRGLVRETQYF
11 TRBJ2-5 TRBV27 CVTSRGETQYF
12 TRBJ2-1 TRBV18 CASSPRQDEQFF
14 TRBJ1-5 TRBV6-5 CASRGQGSNQPQHF
12 TRBJ2-7 TRBV5-4 CASSWDSYEQYF
14 TRBJ2-7 TRBV6-1 CASRTDRAPYEQYF
14 TRBJ1-2 TRBV27 CASGEDRGQGGYTF
17 TRBJ2-3 TRBV6-1 CASSEAATSGRKNTQYF
13 TRBJ2-2 TRBV7-9 CASSPREPQELFF
15 TRBJ1-1 TRBV19 CASSIDLTGASEAFF
14 TRBJ2-5 TRBV9 CASSVGLAEETQYF
16 TRBJ1-6 TRBV2 CASSEALLGNNSPLHF
15 TRBJ2-3 TRBV25-1 CASSDPQGWADTQYF
16 TRBJ2-1 TRBV9 CASSLSGTSGSNEQFF
17 TRBJ1-3 TRBV28 CASSLTRLGGSGNTIYF
14 TRBJ1-2 TRBV7-2 CASSLRQENYGYTF
12 TRBJ2-7 TRBV6-6 CASGTGPYEQYF
14 TRBJ2-3 TRBV2 CASKRTGPTDTQYF
14 TRBJ1-4 TRBV28 CASRNDRVNEKLFF
14 TRBJ2-7 TRBV6-6 CASSYSGQGYEQYF